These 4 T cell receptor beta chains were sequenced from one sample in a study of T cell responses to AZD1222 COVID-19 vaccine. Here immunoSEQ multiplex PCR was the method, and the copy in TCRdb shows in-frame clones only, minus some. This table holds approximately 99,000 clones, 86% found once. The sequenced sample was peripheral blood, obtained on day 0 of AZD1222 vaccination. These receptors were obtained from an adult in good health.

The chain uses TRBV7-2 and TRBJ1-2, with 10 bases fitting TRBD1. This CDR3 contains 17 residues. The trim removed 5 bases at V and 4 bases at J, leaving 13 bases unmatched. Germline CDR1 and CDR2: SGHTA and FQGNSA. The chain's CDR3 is CASSPGTGELASYGYTF. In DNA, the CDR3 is TGTGCCAGCAGCCCCGGGACAGGGGAACTAGCCAGCTATGGCTACACCTTC.

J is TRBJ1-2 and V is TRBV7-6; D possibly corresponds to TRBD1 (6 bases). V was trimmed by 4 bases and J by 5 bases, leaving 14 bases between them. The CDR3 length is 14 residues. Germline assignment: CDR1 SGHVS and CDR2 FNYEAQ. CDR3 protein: CASSSAGTTYGYTF. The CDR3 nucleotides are TGTGCCAGCAGCTCCGCCGGGACAACTTATGGCTACACCTTC.

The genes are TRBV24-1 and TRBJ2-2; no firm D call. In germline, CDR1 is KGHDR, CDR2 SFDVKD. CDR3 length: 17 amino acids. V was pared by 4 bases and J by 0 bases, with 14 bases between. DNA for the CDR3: TGTGCCACCAGTGACCAACAACCTACTGCGAACACCGGGGAGCTGTTTTTT. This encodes CATSDQQPTANTGELFF.

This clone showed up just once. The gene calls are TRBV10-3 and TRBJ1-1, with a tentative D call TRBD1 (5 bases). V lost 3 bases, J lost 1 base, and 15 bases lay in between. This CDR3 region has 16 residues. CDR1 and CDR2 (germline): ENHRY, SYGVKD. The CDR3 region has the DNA TGTGCCATCAGTGATGGGGCCTGGGGCCAGAACACTGAAGCTTTCTTT. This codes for CAISDGAWGQNTEAFF.